Below are 4 T cell receptor beta chains sequenced from a single sample in a study of molecular identifiers for immune sequencing clone quantification. TCRdb used MiXCR to reprocess the PCR reads, holding one entry per CDR3 protein. The sample holds about half a million distinct CDR3 sequences, about a fifth seen once. Input material: naive CD8+ T cells from blood, with Jurkat cell RNA spiked in. Subset of the sample: FACS-sorted CD8+CD4-CCR7+CD45RA+ naive T cells. These receptor sequences come from a human donor in good health. Some libraries in this study had Jurkat cell RNA spiked in.

This clonotype was observed at least ten times. V gene TRBV5-1 combines with J gene TRBJ1-5, with D unclear. Germline assignment: CDR1 SGHRS and CDR2 YFSETQ. V lost 0 bases, J lost 5 bases, and 12 bases lay in between. The CDR3 extends over 15 amino acids. CDR3 sequence reads: CASSLVPGEDQPQHF. CDR3 coding DNA: TGCGCCAGCAGCTTGGTCCCAGGAGAGGATCAGCCCCAGCATTTT.

As regards this clonotype: Relative to the germline gene, one junction end is altered; a read error may explain this. V is TRBV29-1 and J is TRBJ2-4; D not certain. CDR3 length: 15 amino acids. Germline values: CDR1 SQVTM, CDR2 ANQGSEA. The CDR3 loop reads CSVRGSSSGKNVQYF. CDR3 DNA sequence: TGCAGCGTTCGTGGGTCATCCTCTGGCAAAAACGTTCAGTACTTC. Variable domain in full (rest from reference TRBV29-1 and TRBJ2-4): SAVISQKPSRDICQRGTSLTIQCQVDSQVTMMFWYRQQPGQSLTLIATANQGSEATYESGFVIDKFPISRPNLTFSTLTVSNMSPEDSSIYLCSVRGSSSGKNVQYFGAGTRLSVL.

This clonotype appeared a few times. One end of the junction does not line up with germline, which may come from a read error. CDR3: CSVEAGSNQPRHF. CDR3 sequence (DNA): TGCAGCGTTGAAGCAGGTAGCAATCAGCCCCGGCATTTT. This chain joins TRBV29-1 and TRBJ1-5; no reliable D call. Germline V gives CDR1 SQVTM, CDR2 ANQGSEA. CDR3 length equals 13 residues.

The genes are TRBV20-1 and TRBJ1-2, with D unclear. V was pared by 6 bases and J by 1 base, with 6 bases between. The CDR3 runs 11 residues. The V gene's germline CDR1 is DFQATT and CDR2 SNEGSKA (reference sequence). The CDR3: CSAERNYGYTF. The CDR3, as DNA: TGCAGTGCGGAACGTAACTATGGCTACACCTTC.